The rows below give T cell receptor beta chains drawn from one sample of a study of blood T cell repertoires in COVID-19. Sequenced by immunoSEQ multiplex PCR; TCRdb stores in-frame clones only, minus some. The sample lists roughly 180,000 clones; around 85% were seen once. Sequencing input: peripheral blood. The receptors come from a woman aged 60 to 75 with acute or convalescent COVID-19. The CDR3 runs from the conserved cysteine through the conserved F or W. A D gene is named only where the DNA matches it firmly. Some rows mark clone size as missing; the rest say once, few, many or name a class of expanded clone.

d_call	j_call	v_call	clone_size	cdr3_nt	cdr3_aa
NA	TRBJ1-1	TRBV5-1	NA	TGCGCCAGCAGCTTGGCAACAGGGCCAGGCACTGAAGCTTTCTTT	CASSLATGPGTEAFF
NA	TRBJ1-3	TRBV15	NA	TGTGCCACCAGCAGGGACCAGGGAACTGGAAACACCATATATTTT	CATSRDQGTGNTIYF
NA	TRBJ2-2	TRBV7-9	NA	TGTGCCAGCAGCTCGCCGACAGGGAACACCGGGGAGCTGTTTTTT	CASSSPTGNTGELFF
NA	TRBJ2-3	TRBV5-1	NA	TGCGCCAGCAGCTTGGGAGGTTCAGATACGCAGTATTTT	CASSLGGSDTQYF
TRBD1	TRBJ1-5	TRBV19	NA	TGTGCCAGTAGTATCGGGACAGGGGGTCAGCCCCAGCATTTT	CASSIGTGGQPQHF
NA	TRBJ1-1	TRBV4-1	NA	TGCGCCAGCGGCCTGACAGGGAACACTGAAGCTTTCTTT	CASGLTGNTEAFF
NA	TRBJ2-2	TRBV10-3	once	TGTGCCGCCCGAGGGGGGAACACCGGGGAGCTGTTTTTT	CAARGGNTGELFF
NA	TRBJ2-7	TRBV9	NA	TGTGCCAGCAGCGGCTCTTCAGGGTTCCACGAGCAGTACTTC	CASSGSSGFHEQYF
TRBD2	TRBJ2-3	TRBV29-1	NA	TGCAGCTCTAGGACTAGCGGAACCCGGGGGAATACGCAGTATTTT	CSSRTSGTRGNTQYF
TRBD2	TRBJ2-2	TRBV9	NA	TGTGCCAGCAGCCCCACTAGCGGATATAACACCGGGGAGCTGTTTTTT	CASSPTSGYNTGELFF
TRBD2	TRBJ2-1	TRBV7-7	once	TGTGCTAGCAGCCCCGGACTAGAATCCTACAATGAGCAGTTCTTC	CASSPGLESYNEQFF
NA	TRBJ2-3	TRBV5-1	NA	TGCGCCAGCAGCTTGGCCGGGTATGCAGATACGCAGTATTTT	CASSLAGYADTQYF
NA	TRBJ2-1	TRBV6-5	NA	TGTGCCAACTCGAAGGCGGGGCCCTACAATGAGCAGTTCTTC	CANSKAGPYNEQFF
TRBD1	TRBJ2-7	TRBV9	once	TGTGCCAGCAGCGAGGGGACAGGGAATAACTACGAGCAGTACTTC	CASSEGTGNNYEQYF
TRBD1	TRBJ1-6	TRBV5-1	NA	TGCGCCAGCAGCCGGACAGGGCCTAATTCACCCCTCCACTTT	CASSRTGPNSPLHF
TRBD1	TRBJ2-5	TRBV19	once	TGTGCCAGTAGTATCGGGTGGGGACAGCTCCTAGAGACCCAGTACTTC	CASSIGWGQLLETQYF
NA	TRBJ2-2	TRBV5-1	NA	TGCGCCAGCAGCCTTCCCCGGGCCGGGGAGCTGTTTTTT	CASSLPRAGELFF
NA	TRBJ1-2	TRBV7-9	NA	TGTGCCAGCAGCCCGGGTGATCGAGGCTACACCTTC	CASSPGDRGYTF
NA	TRBJ2-2	TRBV19	NA	TGTGCCAGTACAACCGGGACTCGAAACACCGGGGAGCTGTTTTTT	CASTTGTRNTGELFF
TRBD1	TRBJ1-1	TRBV19	once	TGTGCCAGTAGTAACCCAAGACAGGGGTGGGGGGACACTGAAGCTTTCTTT	CASSNPRQGWGDTEAFF
TRBD1	TRBJ1-6	TRBV7-2	NA	TGTGCCAGCAGCTTATTCGGCGGGACAGGGGCTGTAGGCCATTCACCCCTCCACTTT	CASSLFGGTGAVGHSPLHF
NA	TRBJ1-3	TRBV7-9	NA	TGTGCCAGTGGCGGCAGGCAGGGCACTGGAAACACCATATATTTT	CASGGRQGTGNTIYF
NA	TRBJ1-2	TRBV3-1/TRBV3-2	NA	TGTGCCAGCAGCCAAAGGCCTCAGGGAGGCTATGGCTACACCTTC	CASSQRPQGGYGYTF
NA	TRBJ2-7	TRBV6-5	NA	TGTGCCAGCAGTTACTCAGGGGGCGGCGCGGGAAAGCAGTACTTC	CASSYSGGGAGKQYF
TRBD1	TRBJ1-4	TRBV6-5	NA	TGTGCCAGCAGTCCCGCGGGACAGGGGGCGGAAAAACTGTTTTTT	CASSPAGQGAEKLFF
TRBD1	TRBJ2-1	TRBV25-1	NA	TGTGCCAGCAGTGCTGGGACAGGGGGGAACGATGAGCAGTTCTTC	CASSAGTGGNDEQFF
NA	TRBJ2-7	TRBV9	NA	TGTGCCAGCAGCGTAGGTTCAGCGTCCTACGAGCAGTACTTC	CASSVGSASYEQYF
NA	TRBJ2-3	TRBV5-5	NA	TGTGCCAGCAGCTTAGGGGGAGCCGATACGCAGTATTTT	CASSLGGADTQYF
NA	TRBJ2-3	TRBV6-5	NA	TGTGCCAGCAGCTTTTCGGATACGCAGTATTTT	CASSFSDTQYF
NA	TRBJ2-5	TRBV5-1	NA	TGCGCCAGCAGCTTGGAGGTCACAGGGGAGACCCAGTACTTC	CASSLEVTGETQYF
NA	TRBJ2-7	TRBV20-1	NA	TGCAGTGCTAGTCCAAGCCAATACGAGCAGTACTTC	CSASPSQYEQYF
NA	TRBJ1-5	TRBV6-5	NA	TGTGCCAGCAGTTACTCGCTCGGGAGGAGTCAGCCCCAGCATTTT	CASSYSLGRSQPQHF
NA	TRBJ2-2	TRBV19	NA	TGTGCCAGTAGTATAGATGCCAGGCCCACCGGGGAGCTGTTTTTT	CASSIDARPTGELFF
TRBD2	TRBJ2-3	TRBV5-1	NA	TGCGCCAGCAGCCTGGCGGGAGGAGCAGATACGCAGTATTTT	CASSLAGGADTQYF
TRBD1	TRBJ2-5	TRBV9	NA	TGTGCCAGCAGCGCCCGTCCCGGGACAGGGGTTCCAGAGACCCAGTACTTC	CASSARPGTGVPETQYF
NA	TRBJ1-2	TRBV10-2	NA	TGCGCCAGCAGGCCCGTACAGAGTCCCTATGGCTACACCTTC	CASRPVQSPYGYTF
TRBD1	TRBJ1-2	TRBV2	NA	TGTGCCAGCAGTGTCCAGGGGGGACGCGGCTACACCTTC	CASSVQGGRGYTF
TRBD1	TRBJ2-7	TRBV5-1	NA	TGCGCCAGCAGCTTGCAGGGCAGGGGGTACGAGCAGTACTTC	CASSLQGRGYEQYF
NA	TRBJ1-3	TRBV6-2/TRBV6-3	large	TGTGCCAGCAGTTGGGGGGGGCTTACCTCTGGAAACACCATATATTTT	CASSWGGLTSGNTIYF
NA	TRBJ2-3	TRBV7-9	NA	TGTGCCAGCAGCCCGCAGACAGGGAGGAAAGATACGCAGTATTTT	CASSPQTGRKDTQYF
TRBD2	TRBJ2-3	TRBV4-1	NA	TGCGCCAGCAGCCACCCACCCGGACTAGCGGGAGGGCCCGGGGGTACGCAGTATTTT	CASSHPPGLAGGPGGTQYF
NA	TRBJ2-3	TRBV10-3	many	TGTGCCATCAGTGGACAGGCCGATACGCAGTATTTT	CAISGQADTQYF
TRBD2	TRBJ2-2	TRBV7-6	NA	TGTGCCAGCAGCTTAGGTAGCGGGAGGACCGGGGAGCTGTTTTTT	CASSLGSGRTGELFF
NA	TRBJ1-1	TRBV27	NA	TGTGCCAGCAGTTTATCAGTCCCGACAGTCTACACTGAAGCTTTCTTT	CASSLSVPTVYTEAFF
NA	TRBJ1-5	TRBV28	NA	TGTGCCAGCAGTTTGAGTGAAGATCAGCCCCAGCATTTT	CASSLSEDQPQHF
NA	TRBJ1-1	TRBV30	NA	TGTGCCTGGAGTGTACGCGTCGGGACTGAAGCTTTCTTT	CAWSVRVGTEAFF
TRBD1	TRBJ1-4	TRBV2	NA	TGTGCCAGCACCGGAGGGACAGGGGGCCGAGGTGAAAAACTGTTTTTT	CASTGGTGGRGEKLFF
TRBD2	TRBJ2-7	TRBV28	NA	TGTGCCAGCAGTTTTTGGCCCCGGGGGGGTGGGCATCCGGGGGAGCAGTACTTC	CASSFWPRGGGHPGEQYF
NA	TRBJ1-1	TRBV6-5	once	TGTGCCAGCAGTCCCGACAGTCCGGTACTAGAAGCTTTCTTT	CASSPDSPVLEAFF
TRBD1	TRBJ1-3	TRBV2	NA	TGTGCCAGCAGAGCCCGGACAGGGACCGGAAACACCATATATTTT	CASRARTGTGNTIYF
TRBD2	TRBJ2-2	TRBV7-6	NA	TGTGCCAGCAGACCTAGCGGTTACTACACCGGGGAGCTGTTTTTT	CASRPSGYYTGELFF
NA	TRBJ1-5	TRBV21-1	few	TGTGCCAGCAGCAAAGCGGCGGGGTCGAGCAATCAGCCCCAGCATTTT	CASSKAAGSSNQPQHF
TRBD2	TRBJ2-1	TRBV15	NA	TGTGCCACCAGCGGGACTAGCGGATACAATGAGCAGTTCTTC	CATSGTSGYNEQFF
TRBD1	TRBJ1-2	TRBV9	NA	TGTGCCAGCAGCCAGCCCAGGGGGCAGAGCTATGGCTACACCTTC	CASSQPRGQSYGYTF
NA	TRBJ1-2	TRBV5-5	NA	TGTGCCAGCAGCTTGGAATTGGGCCTCTATGGCTACACCTTC	CASSLELGLYGYTF
TRBD2	TRBJ2-1	TRBV2	NA	TGTGCCAGCGGGAGGACTAGCGGGGCTTACAATGAGCAGTTCTTC	CASGRTSGAYNEQFF